The 7 T cell receptor beta chains below come from one sample, sequenced in a study of cytomegalovirus exposure and HLA in healthy donors. Researchers ran the PCR with 60 Vbeta and 13 Jbeta primers. Produced via immunoSEQ multiplex PCR; TCRdb's table is partial and in-frame only. The sample records about 180,000 clones, approximately 80% being singletons. The specimen was PBMCs. These receptor sequences come from a girl under 18 in good health and CMV-seropositive.

The rearrangement uses TRBV29-1 and TRBJ2-1, with 9 nucleotides matching TRBD2. Germline V gene data show CDR1 as SQVTM and CDR2 as ANQGSEA. The CDR3 totals 16 residues. J was trimmed by 2 bases and V by 6 bases; bases with no gene match: 11. The CDR3 nucleotides are TGCAGCGTGCCCTCCAGGTTAGCGGGAGCCTACAATGAGCAGTTCTTC. It is translated as CSVPSRLAGAYNEQFF.

This sequence joins TRBV6-1 and TRBJ1-2, with TRBD1 identical over 7 bases. The CDR3 runs to 15 residues. CDR1 MNHNS and CDR2 SASEGT come from the germline V gene. With V trimmed by 6 bases and J by 1 base, 8 bases remained unmatched. CDR3 region: CASSYEGQINYGYTF. The DNA of the CDR3 is TGTGCCAGCAGCTACGAGGGACAGATTAACTATGGCTACACCTTC.

With respect to this clone: The same CDR3 arises from other DNA sequences in this sample as well. The chain joins TRBV5-1 to TRBJ2-5; TRBD1 might be the D (6 bases). The DNA end favors TRBJ2-7, so the J call may be wrong. This CDR3 has 15 amino acids. The germline V gene has CDR1 SGHRS and CDR2 YFSETQ. Here the CDR3 DNA reads TGCGCCAGCAGCTTGGCCGCAGGGGCGGAGTACGAGCAGTACTTC. It translates to CASSLAAGAEYEQYF.

The V and J genes are TRBV19 and TRBJ2-1; possible D gene TRBD1, 5 bases. Germline CDR1 LNHDA, CDR2 SQIVND (reference sequence). Trimming took 3 bases from V and 8 from J, leaving 11 bases between them. The CDR3 length is 13 residues. CDR3 protein: CASSIQGGHEQFF. The CDR3 DNA reads as TGTGCCAGTAGTATTCAGGGTGGGCATGAGCAGTTCTTC. Together with reference TRBV19 and TRBJ2-1, the CDR3 gives the full variable domain: DGGITQSPKYLFRKEGQNVTLSCEQNLNHDAMYWYRQDPGQGLRLIYYSQIVNDFQKGDIAEGYSVSREKKESFPLTVTSAQKNPTAFYLCASSIQGGHEQFFGPGTRLTVL.

The chain links TRBV6-6 to TRBJ1-2; 10 bases are a match to TRBD1. Germline CDR1 MNHNY, CDR2 SVGAGI (reference sequence). The CDR3 runs 14 residues. V was pared by 6 bases and J by 3 bases, with 4 bases of the junction left unmatched. CDR3 coding DNA: TGTGCCAGCAGCCTGGACAGGGGGTACTATGGCTACACCTTC. This translates into CASSLDRGYYGYTF.

The V call is TRBV6-1, the J call TRBJ1-5; TRBD1 is a possible D gene (6 bases). CDR3 length equals 18 residues. V was trimmed by 4 bases and J by 0 bases, leaving 19 bases between them. Germline V lookup: CDR1 MNHNS, CDR2 SASEGT. The CDR3 coding sequence is TGTGCCAGCAGTGTCGGACAGCCCGAGGCCTATAGCAATCAGCCCCAGCATTTT. Protein: CASSVGQPEAYSNQPQHF.

This chain links TRBV2 with TRBJ1-2; 9 positions match TRBD1. Germline-derived CDR1 and CDR2 are SNHLY and FYNNEI. Germline trimming cut 0 bases from V and 5 bases from J; bases unmatched to any gene: 4. The CDR3 runs to 15 residues. The CDR3 is CASSEARGTGYGYTF. The CDR3 DNA reads TGTGCCAGCAGTGAAGCGCGGGGGACAGGGTATGGCTACACCTTC.